The 20 T cell receptor beta chains in this list originate from one sample, sequenced in a study of OX40 agonist ivuxolimab in advanced cancers. The repertoire was sequenced with immunoSEQ multiplex PCR; TCRdb's copy has only in-frame clones and lacks some. The sample has under 20,000 clones, about nine tenths seen once; the top ten hold roughly 50%. The input for sequencing was CD4+ or CD8+ T cells sorted from blood, taken in a trial of the OX40 agonist ivuxolimab. The receptors come from an adult with an advanced solid tumor such as melanoma, head and neck, liver or kidney cancer.

This clone showed up just once. The rearrangement joins TRBV2 to TRBJ1-5; D is undetermined. CDR1 and CDR2 from the germline V gene are SNHLY and FYNNEI. Between the trimmed V and J ends, which lost 6 bases and 6 bases, there was a span of 18 bases. The CDR3 covers 15 residues. CDR3 amino acids: CASRPDTGYLQPQHF. The CDR3 nucleotides read TGTGCCAGCAGACCCGACACGGGCTACCTTCAGCCCCAGCATTTT.

The chain recombines TRBV27 with TRBJ2-7, with 11 bases that match TRBD2. The trim removed 0 bases at V and 2 bases at J, leaving 3 bases unmatched. The CDR3 is 16 residues long. Germline lookup yields CDR1 MNHEY and CDR2 SMNVEV (reference sequence). The DNA of the CDR3 is TGTGCCAGCAGTTTATCCACTAGCGGGAGTACCTACGAGCAGTACTTC. Amino acids: CASSLSTSGSTYEQYF.

The chain joins TRBV7-2 to TRBJ2-3; 9 bases map to TRBD1. Germline-derived CDR1 and CDR2 are SGHTA and FQGNSA. The CDR3 loop spans 17 amino acids. J gave up 1 base and V 1 base, and 6 bases lay outside the gene matches. The CDR3: CASSLEQGAIGTDTQYF. The DNA for the CDR3 is TGTGCCAGCAGCTTAGAACAGGGGGCGATTGGCACAGATACGCAGTATTTT.

CDR3 loop: CASSLRKGLAYHNEQFF. For the CDR3, the DNA is TGTGCCAGCAGCTTAAGAAAGGGACTAGCGTACCACAATGAGCAGTTCTTC. V and J are TRBV11-3 and TRBJ2-1, with 10 bases lining up with TRBD2. Trimming cost V 2 bases and J 5 bases; bases outside gene matches: 9. In germline, CDR1 is SGHNT, CDR2 YENEEA. The CDR3 extends over 17 amino acids.

The J gene is TRBJ2-5, the V gene TRBV7-6, with TRBD1 matching 9 bases. Trimming cost V 1 base and J 5 bases; bases outside gene matches: 8. The CDR3 spans 16 residues. Germline values: CDR1 SGHVS, CDR2 FNYEAQ. The CDR3 DNA reads as TGTGCCAGCAGCTTAGTCCGGACAGGGGCCGCCGAGACCCAGTACTTC. Amino acid sequence: CASSLVRTGAAETQYF.

The chain couples TRBV11-3 to TRBJ2-1; 7 nucleotides line up with TRBD2. The ends lost 5 bases at V and 3 bases at J; junction bases unmatched: 7. CDR3 length equals 15 residues. Per germline, CDR1 SGHNT and CDR2 YENEEA. DNA for the CDR3: TGTGCCAGCAGCGCCCAGAGGGAGGGCTACAATGAGCAGTTCTTC. Its translation is CASSAQREGYNEQFF.

J is TRBJ2-1 and V is TRBV7-6, with D possibly being TRBD1 (6 bases). The CDR3 has 16 amino acids. V was shortened by 5 bases and J by 5 bases, with 19 bases between the two germline ends. CDR1 and CDR2 (germline): SGHVS, FNYEAQ. The CDR3 sequence is CASSLEGTIVNNEQFF. The CDR3 nucleotides are TGTGCCAGCAGCCTTGAAGGGACAATAGTGAACAATGAGCAGTTCTTC.

This chain links TRBV6-5 with TRBJ2-5; D uncertain. The CDR3 runs to 14 residues. Trimming left V 0 bases short and J 5 bases short, with 10 bases between. Germline V CDR1 and CDR2: MNHEY, SVGAGI. The CDR3 loop is CASSYSPVGETQYF. In nucleotides, the CDR3 is TGTGCCAGCAGTTACTCGCCGGTTGGGGAGACCCAGTACTTC.

This clone occurred once. Other DNA variants within this sample encode the same CDR3. This chain uses TRBV5-1 with TRBJ2-7; D is ambiguous. Germline V gene data show CDR1 as SGHRS and CDR2 as YFSETQ. V lost 0 bases and J lost 3, with 4 bases in between. There are 12 residues in the CDR3. The CDR3 is CASSLGGYEQYF. The CDR3 DNA is TGCGCCAGCAGCTTGGGTGGCTACGAGCAGTACTTC.

The CDR3 sequence is CASNHRGIDYGYTF. CDR3 nucleotides: TGTGCCAGCAATCACAGGGGGATAGACTATGGCTACACCTTC. The rearrangement links TRBV28 to TRBJ1-2, with 8 bases matching TRBD1. Germline CDR1 MDHEN, CDR2 SYDVKM. Trimming took 7 bases from V and 3 from J; bases not matched to a gene: 7. This CDR3 comprises 14 residues.

CDR3 DNA: TGTGCCACTTCCTGGGGAGGGGAGGCCCAAGAGACCCAGTACTTC. This sequence encodes CATSWGGEAQETQYF. The chain has TRBV19 and TRBJ2-5; 7 bases are shared with TRBD2. Germline CDR1 is LNHDA and CDR2 is SQIVND (reference sequence). The CDR3 length is 15 residues. Trimming removed 10 bases from V and 1 base from J; junction bases left unmatched: 12. The variable domain in full, completed from reference TRBV19 and TRBJ2-5, reads DGGITQSPKYLFRKEGQNVTLSCEQNLNHDAMYWYRQDPGQGLRLIYYSQIVNDFQKGDIAEGYSVSREKKESFPLTVTSAQKNPTAFYLCATSWGGEAQETQYFGPGTRLLVL.

The chain couples TRBV7-9 to TRBJ2-2; 8 bases align to TRBD1. With V trimmed by 5 bases and J by 7 bases, 9 bases remained unmatched. The germline gives CDR1 SEHNR, CDR2 FQNEAQ (reference sequence). The CDR3 sequence is 15 residues long. The CDR3 DNA is TGTGCCAGCAGCCCCCCCCCAGGGGGCTTCGGGGAGCTGTTTTTT. This gives the protein CASSPPPGGFGELFF.

This chain uses TRBV7-2 with TRBJ2-2; 7 nucleotides match TRBD2. This CDR3 has 15 residues. Germline-derived CDR1 and CDR2 are SGHTA and FQGNSA. V lost 5 bases to trimming and J lost 3 bases; unmatched junction nucleotides: 6. The CDR3 here is CASSGSGIDTGELFF. Written as DNA, the CDR3 is TGTGCCAGCAGCGGGAGCGGGATTGACACCGGGGAGCTGTTTTTT.

This chain links TRBV5-1 with TRBJ1-2; D unclear. Germline-derived CDR1 and CDR2 are SGHRS and YFSETQ. Between the trimmed V and J ends, which lost 0 bases and 13 bases, there was a span of 16 bases. The CDR3 is 13 residues long. CDR3: CASSLGLREECTF. The CDR3 DNA follows: TGCGCCAGCAGCTTGGGATTGAGAGAAGAATGCACCTTC.

The chain uses TRBV29-1 and TRBJ1-5, with D hard to call. The CDR3 length is 13 residues. Germline V CDR1 and CDR2: SQVTM, ANQGSEA. Trimming took 4 bases from V and 7 from J, leaving 14 bases between them. The DNA of the CDR3 is TGCAGCGTTGGGGCCTTTTCGGGGCAGCCCCAGCATTTT. The encoded protein is CSVGAFSGQPQHF.

V and J are TRBV6-4 and TRBJ2-1; 12 bases match TRBD2. CDR3 length: 16 residues. Per the germline V gene, CDR1 is MRHNA and CDR2 is SNTAGT. The V segment lost 4 bases and the J segment 4 bases; nucleotides outside the gene matches: 5. The CDR3, as DNA: TGTGCCAGCAGTGGGACTAGCGGGGAACCGTACAATGAGCAGTTCTTC. Translating it yields CASSGTSGEPYNEQFF.

This chain links TRBV19 with TRBJ2-1; tentative D call: TRBD2 (6 bases). The CDR3 consists of 15 residues. Germline V gene lookup returns CDR1 LNHDA and CDR2 SQIVND (reference sequence). V was cut by 0 bases and J by 9 bases, with 15 bases left in between. CDR3 nucleotide sequence: TGTGCCAGTAGTATAGATCTGTCGGGGGACGGTGAGCAGTTCTTC. Amino acid sequence: CASSIDLSGDGEQFF.

This chain connects TRBV2 to TRBJ2-2; D gene uncertain. The V and J ends lost 10 bases and 6 bases respectively, with 9 bases between them. The CDR3 contains 11 residues. CDR1 SNHLY and CDR2 FYNNEI come from the germline V gene. CDR3 coding DNA: TGTGCCATCCCCCTAGCCGGGGAGCTGTTTTTT. It specifies CAIPLAGELFF. The whole variable domain, filled in from reference TRBV2 and TRBJ2-2, reads EPEVTQTPSHQVTQMGQEVILRCVPISNHLYFYWYRQILGQKVEFLVSFYNNEISEKSEIFDDQFSVERPDGSNFTLKIRSTKLEDSAMYFCAIPLAGELFFGEGSRLTVL.

The chain combines TRBV7-9 with TRBJ2-1, with 10 nucleotides matching TRBD1. With 1 base clipped from V and 6 bases from J, the junction kept 3 bases outside the gene matches. Germline V gene sequence: CDR1 SEHNR, CDR2 FQNEAQ (reference sequence). The CDR3 has 15 amino acids. The CDR3 here is CASSLVGQGSNEQFF. DNA of the CDR3: TGTGCCAGCAGCTTAGTGGGACAGGGGTCCAATGAGCAGTTCTTC.

This chain links TRBV7-6 with TRBJ2-1, with 11 nucleotides matching TRBD2. The trim removed 0 bases at V and 4 bases at J, leaving 5 bases unmatched. The CDR3 covers 17 residues. CDR1 SGHVS and CDR2 FNYEAQ come from the germline V gene. The DNA of the CDR3 is TGTGCCAGCAGCTTAGCGACTAGCGGGATCGGGTACAATGAGCAGTTCTTC. It codes for CASSLATSGIGYNEQFF.